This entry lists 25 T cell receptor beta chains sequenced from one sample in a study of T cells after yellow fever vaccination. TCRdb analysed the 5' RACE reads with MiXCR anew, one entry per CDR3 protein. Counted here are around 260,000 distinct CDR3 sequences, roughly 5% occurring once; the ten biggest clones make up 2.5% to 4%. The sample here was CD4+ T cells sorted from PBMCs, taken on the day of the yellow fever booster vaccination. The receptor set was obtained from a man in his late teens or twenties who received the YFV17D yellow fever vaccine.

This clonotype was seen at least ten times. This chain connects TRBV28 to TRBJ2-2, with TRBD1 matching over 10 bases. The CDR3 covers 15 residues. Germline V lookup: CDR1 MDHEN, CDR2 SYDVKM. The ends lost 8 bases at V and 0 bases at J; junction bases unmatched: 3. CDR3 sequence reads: CASGTGAANTGELFF. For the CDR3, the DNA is TGTGCCAGCGGGACAGGGGCCGCGAACACCGGGGAGCTGTTTTTT. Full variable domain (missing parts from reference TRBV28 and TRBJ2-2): DVKVTQSSRYLVKRTGEKVFLECVQDMDHENMFWYRQDPGLGLRLIYFSYDVKMKEKGDIPEGYSVSREKKERFSLILESASTNQTSMYLCASGTGAANTGELFFGEGSRLTVL.

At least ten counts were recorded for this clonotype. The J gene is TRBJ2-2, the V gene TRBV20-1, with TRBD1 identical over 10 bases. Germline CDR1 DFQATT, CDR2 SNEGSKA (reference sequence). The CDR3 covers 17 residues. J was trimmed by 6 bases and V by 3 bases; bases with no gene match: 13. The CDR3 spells CSASRPAGTGASGELFF. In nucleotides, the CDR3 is TGCAGTGCTAGCCGGCCGGCCGGGACAGGGGCGTCCGGGGAGCTGTTTTTT.

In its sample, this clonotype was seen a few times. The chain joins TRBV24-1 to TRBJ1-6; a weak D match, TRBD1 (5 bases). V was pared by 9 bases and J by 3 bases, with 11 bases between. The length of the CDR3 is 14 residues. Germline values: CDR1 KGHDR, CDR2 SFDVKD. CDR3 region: CATGAGGYNSPLHF. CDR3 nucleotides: TGTGCCACCGGCGCGGGGGGCTATAATTCACCCCTCCACTTT.

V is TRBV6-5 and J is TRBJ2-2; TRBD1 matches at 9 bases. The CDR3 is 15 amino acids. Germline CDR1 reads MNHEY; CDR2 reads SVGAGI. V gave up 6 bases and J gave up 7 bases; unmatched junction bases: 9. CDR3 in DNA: TGTGCCAGCAGCAAACAGGGGGCGCACTTCGGGGAGCTGTTTTTT. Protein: CASSKQGAHFGELFF.

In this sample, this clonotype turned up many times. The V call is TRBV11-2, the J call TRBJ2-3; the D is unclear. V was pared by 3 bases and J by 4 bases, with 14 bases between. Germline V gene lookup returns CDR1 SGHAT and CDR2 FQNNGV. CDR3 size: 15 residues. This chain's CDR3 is CASSFGTSRADTQYF. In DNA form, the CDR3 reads TGTGCCAGCAGCTTTGGTACCTCCCGGGCAGATACGCAGTATTTT.

This CDR3 reads CASHGLAGGPVADTQYF. The CDR3 DNA sequence: TGCGCCAGCCACGGACTAGCGGGGGGGCCGGTAGCGGATACGCAGTATTTT. This chain connects TRBV5-1 to TRBJ2-3; 15 bases map to TRBD2. The CDR3 has 17 residues. Trimming removed 7 bases from V and 6 bases from J; junction bases left unmatched: 12. Germline CDR1 SGHRS, CDR2 YFSETQ.

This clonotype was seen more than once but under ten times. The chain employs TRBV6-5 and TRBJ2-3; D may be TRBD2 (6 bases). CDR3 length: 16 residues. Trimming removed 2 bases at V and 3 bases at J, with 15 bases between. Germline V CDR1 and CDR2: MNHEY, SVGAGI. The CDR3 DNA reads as TGTGCCAGCAGTTACGGGGGAGGAGGGGCAACAGATACGCAGTATTTT. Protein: CASSYGGGGATDTQYF.

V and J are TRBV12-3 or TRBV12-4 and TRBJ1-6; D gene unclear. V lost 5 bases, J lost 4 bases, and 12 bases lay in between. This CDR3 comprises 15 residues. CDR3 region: CASSPGGRYNSPLHF. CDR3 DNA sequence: TGTGCCAGCAGTCCGGGAGGTAGATATAATTCACCCCTCCACTTT.

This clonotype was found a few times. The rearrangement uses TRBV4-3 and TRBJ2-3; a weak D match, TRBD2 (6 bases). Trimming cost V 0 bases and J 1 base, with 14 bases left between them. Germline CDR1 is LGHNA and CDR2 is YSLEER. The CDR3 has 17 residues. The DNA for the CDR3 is TGCGCCAGCAGCCAAGAGCATCGGGGAGGTGGCACAGATACGCAGTATTTT. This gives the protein CASSQEHRGGGTDTQYF.

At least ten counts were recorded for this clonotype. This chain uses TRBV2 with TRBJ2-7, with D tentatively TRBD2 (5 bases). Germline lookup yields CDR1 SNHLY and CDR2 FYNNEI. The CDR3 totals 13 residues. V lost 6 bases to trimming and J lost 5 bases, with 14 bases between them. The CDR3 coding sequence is TGTGCCAGCAGGGCCGGGATGAACAACGAGCAGTACTTC. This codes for CASRAGMNNEQYF.

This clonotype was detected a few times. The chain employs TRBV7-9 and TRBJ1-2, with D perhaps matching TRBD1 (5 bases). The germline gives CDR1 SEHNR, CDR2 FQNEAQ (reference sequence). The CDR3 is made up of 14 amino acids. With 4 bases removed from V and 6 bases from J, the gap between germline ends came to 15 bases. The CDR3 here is CASSSLKRGNGYTF. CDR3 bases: TGTGCCAGCAGCTCTCTTAAGCGGGGGAATGGCTACACCTTC.

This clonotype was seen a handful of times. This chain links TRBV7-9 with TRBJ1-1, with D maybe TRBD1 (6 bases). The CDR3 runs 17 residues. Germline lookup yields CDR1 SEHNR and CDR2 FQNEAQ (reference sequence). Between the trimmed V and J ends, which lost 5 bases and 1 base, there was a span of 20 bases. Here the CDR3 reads CASSLGWGAGENTEAFF. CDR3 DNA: TGTGCCAGCAGCCTCGGCTGGGGGGCTGGTGAGAACACTGAAGCTTTCTTT.

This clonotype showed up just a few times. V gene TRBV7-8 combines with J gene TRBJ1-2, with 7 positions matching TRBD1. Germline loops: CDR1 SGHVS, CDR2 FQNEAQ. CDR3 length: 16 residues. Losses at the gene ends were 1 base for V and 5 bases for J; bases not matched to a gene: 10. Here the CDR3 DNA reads TGTGCCAGCAGCTTAGAACGGGGACAGAGTCGGTATGGCTACACCTTC. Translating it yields CASSLERGQSRYGYTF.

DNA for the CDR3: TGTGCCAGCAGCTTCGGAGGGGATTCCAATGAGCAGTTCTTC. This translates into CASSFGGDSNEQFF. This sequence joins TRBV11-3 and TRBJ2-1, with D perhaps matching TRBD2 (6 bases). The CDR3 covers 14 residues. V lost 3 bases and J 6 bases, leaving 12 bases between the germline ends. Germline-derived CDR1 and CDR2 are SGHNT and YENEEA.

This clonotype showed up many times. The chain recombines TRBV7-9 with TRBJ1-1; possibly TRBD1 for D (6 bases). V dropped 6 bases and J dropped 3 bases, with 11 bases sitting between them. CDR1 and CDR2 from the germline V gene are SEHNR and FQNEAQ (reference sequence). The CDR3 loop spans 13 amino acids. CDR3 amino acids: CASSSQGYTEAFF. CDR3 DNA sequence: TGTGCCAGCAGTTCACAGGGATACACTGAAGCTTTCTTT.

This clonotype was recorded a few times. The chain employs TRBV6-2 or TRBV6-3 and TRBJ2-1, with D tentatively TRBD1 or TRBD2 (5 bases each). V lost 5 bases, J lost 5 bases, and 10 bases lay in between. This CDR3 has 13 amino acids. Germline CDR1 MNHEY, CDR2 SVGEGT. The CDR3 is CASSSGGHNEQFF. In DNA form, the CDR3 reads TGTGCCAGCAGTAGTGGGGGTCACAATGAGCAGTTCTTC.

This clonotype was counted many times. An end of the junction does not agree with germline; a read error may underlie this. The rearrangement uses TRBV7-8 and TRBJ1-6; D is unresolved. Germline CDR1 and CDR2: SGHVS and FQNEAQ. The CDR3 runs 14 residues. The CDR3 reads CASSLAGENSPLHF. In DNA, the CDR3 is TGTGCCAGCAGTTTAGCTGGGGAGAATTCACCCCTCCACTTT.

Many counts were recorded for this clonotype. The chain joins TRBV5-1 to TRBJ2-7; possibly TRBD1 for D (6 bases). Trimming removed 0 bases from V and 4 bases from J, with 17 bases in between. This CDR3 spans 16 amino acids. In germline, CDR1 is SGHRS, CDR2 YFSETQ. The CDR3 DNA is TGCGCCAGCAGCTTGGCCTATCCGGGACATGCTTACGAGCAGTACGTC. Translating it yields CASSLAYPGHAYEQYV.

The CDR3 DNA is TGTGCCAGCAGTAAAGGTCAGCCCCAGCATTTT. It encodes CASSKGQPQHF. V is TRBV12-3 or TRBV12-4 and J is TRBJ1-5; D unclear. Trimming shortened V by 5 bases and J by 6 bases, and 5 bases separated the two germline ends. This CDR3 comprises 11 residues.

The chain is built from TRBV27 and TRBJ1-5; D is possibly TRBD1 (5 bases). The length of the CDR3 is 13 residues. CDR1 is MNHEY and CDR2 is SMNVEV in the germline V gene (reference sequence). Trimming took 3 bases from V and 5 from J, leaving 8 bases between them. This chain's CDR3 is CASSFDSDQPQHF. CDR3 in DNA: TGTGCCAGCAGTTTTGACAGCGATCAGCCCCAGCATTTT.

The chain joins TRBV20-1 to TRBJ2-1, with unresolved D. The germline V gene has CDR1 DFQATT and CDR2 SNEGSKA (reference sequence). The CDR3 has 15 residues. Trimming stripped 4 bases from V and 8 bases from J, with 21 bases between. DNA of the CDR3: TGCAGTGCTATATCAATCCGGAGAGCTGTCCATGAGCAGTTCTTC. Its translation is CSAISIRRAVHEQFF.

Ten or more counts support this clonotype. CDR3 DNA: TGCAGTGCTCCTGGGGTTAGCGGGGGAGAGACCCAGTACTTC. It specifies CSAPGVSGGETQYF. The chain uses TRBV20-1 and TRBJ2-5; 9 nucleotides line up with TRBD2. The CDR3 extends over 14 amino acids. The germline V gene encodes CDR1 DFQATT and CDR2 SNEGSKA (reference sequence). V shed 5 bases and J 4 bases; nucleotides not matched to a gene: 8.

The CDR3, as DNA: TGTGCCAGCAGCCCTAGGGACCTATTTTACAATGAGCAGTTCTTC. Protein: CASSPRDLFYNEQFF. The rearrangement uses TRBV7-8 and TRBJ2-1; TRBD1 or TRBD2 may be the D gene (5 bases each). The CDR3 loop spans 15 amino acids. The germline V and J ends were trimmed by 5 bases and 4 bases, with 15 bases remaining between them. Germline V gives CDR1 SGHVS, CDR2 FQNEAQ.

Written as DNA, the CDR3 is TGTGCCAGCAGCTCCGGGCATAGCAATCAGCCCCAGCATTTT. The encoded protein is CASSSGHSNQPQHF. V is TRBV6-2 or TRBV6-3 and J is TRBJ1-5, with no clear D. V was pared by 6 bases and J by 0 bases, with 9 bases between. This CDR3 is built from 14 residues. CDR1 and CDR2 from the germline V gene are MNHEY and SVGEGT.

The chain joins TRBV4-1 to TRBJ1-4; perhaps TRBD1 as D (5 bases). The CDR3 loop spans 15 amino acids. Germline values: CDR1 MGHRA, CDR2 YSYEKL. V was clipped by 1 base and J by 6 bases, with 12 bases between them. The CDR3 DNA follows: TGCGCCAGCAGCCAAGGCTGGGGCCGGGATGAAAAACTGTTTTTT. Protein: CASSQGWGRDEKLFF.